The entry below describes one T cell receptor (beta chain). The sample is drawn from a study of cytomegalovirus exposure and HLA in healthy donors. The J segment lost 0 bases and the V segment lost 2 bases, leaving 2 bases of the junction unmatched. The CDR3 is 15 residues long. Per germline, CDR1 MNHEY and CDR2 SMNVEV (reference sequence). The PCR made use of 60 Vbeta and 13 Jbeta primers. Assay used: immunoSEQ multiplex PCR; TCRdb lists only in-frame clones, some missing. The top ten hold approximately 1.3% of the sample, which has around 140,000 clones, almost 85% seen once. Sequenced sample: PBMCs. The source is a man aged 25-45 years in good health and CMV-seropositive. The J gene is TRBJ1-1, the V gene TRBV27; 8 nucleotides align to TRBD1. This chain's CDR3 is CASSLRDRMNTEAFF. The DNA of the CDR3 is TGTGCCAGCAGTTTAAGGGACAGGATGAACACTGAAGCTTTCTTT.